This T cell receptor beta chain was sequenced in a study of identical twins. The study's findings and limits: Its conclusions, products of cross-sectional statistical analysis, did not come from following the same donors.

Using its own MiXCR run on the 5' RACE reads, TCRdb lists one record per CDR3 protein. This sample has roughly 470,000 distinct CDR3 sequences, with 13% to 15% found just once. With regard to this clonotype: Its specificity is not known.

The ends lost 5 bases at V and 5 bases at J; junction bases unmatched: 12. The CDR3 is made up of 15 amino acids. The germline V gene encodes CDR1 SQVTM and CDR2 ANQGSEA. This same sample was also taken into another study, of yellow fever vaccine responses in identical twins. This second study says: A vaccine T cell response that seemed partly convergent and partly personalized was reported in twins.

The V and J genes are TRBV29-1 and TRBJ2-3; 8 bases align to TRBD2. Input material: CD4+ T cells sorted from blood. The clonotype comes from a woman aged 18-29 years in good health. Here the CDR3 reads CSVNPTGLDQDTQYF. The CDR3 DNA reads as TGCAGCGTTAACCCTACGGGACTAGATCAAGATACGCAGTATTTT.